This T cell receptor (beta chain) was sequenced during a study of cytomegalovirus exposure and HLA in healthy donors. General study findings and limits: Overall, roughly 150 TCR beta chains were annotated as cytomegalovirus-associated.

13 Jbeta primers and 60 Vbeta primers were used for the PCR. Data came from immunoSEQ multiplex PCR; TCRdb stores just in-frame clones and leaves some out. There are tens of thousands of clones in the sample; around two thirds occur only once, and roughly 4.9% lies in the top ten. The CDR3 has 17 amino acids. J gave up 5 bases and V 3 bases, and 14 bases lay outside the gene matches. From germline, CDR1 is MGHDK and CDR2 SYGVNS. Notes on this clone: What it binds is not known.

Sequences were obtained from PBMCs. The receptor was derived from a man in his 60s in good health and CMV-seropositive. The J gene is TRBJ2-5, the V gene TRBV25-1; 8 bases fit TRBD2. CDR3 protein: CASSDLGGAGCWETQYF. The CDR3 region has the DNA TGTGCCAGCAGTGATCTCGGGGGGGCAGGTTGCTGGGAGACCCAGTACTTC.